The sequence of this TCR beta chain was determined in a study of T cell responses to AZD1222 COVID-19 vaccine. The protocol was immunoSEQ multiplex PCR, while the TCRdb copy is restricted to in-frame clones and leaves out a portion. Of tens of thousands of clones in the sample, 92% were seen once. Study-wide results and limits: As reported, nearly half of all spike-specific TCRs target variant regions that are unmutated. White British ancestry dominated among donors, who included more females, and clonal diversity was possibly underestimated. It was only 6 or 7 AZD1222 recipients who were seropositive at baseline. Repertoires were collected only later (after the peak T cell response had occurred).

Concerning this clone itself: Its antigen is unknown. The sample carries other DNA sequences with the same CDR3.

The CDR3 totals 12 residues. Per germline, CDR1 LGHDT and CDR2 YNNKEL (reference sequence). The V end lost 3 bases, the J end lost 7 bases, and 7 bases lay between the germline ends. The receptor's source is an adult who received the AZD1222 COVID-19 vaccine. This chain uses TRBV3-1 (or the pseudogene TRBV3-2) with TRBJ2-1; D unclear. Here the sequenced sample was peripheral blood, taken 28 days after the second AZD1222 dose. The CDR3 loop reads CASSQVGNEQFF. In DNA form, the CDR3 reads TGTGCCAGCAGCCAGGTCGGAAATGAGCAGTTCTTC.